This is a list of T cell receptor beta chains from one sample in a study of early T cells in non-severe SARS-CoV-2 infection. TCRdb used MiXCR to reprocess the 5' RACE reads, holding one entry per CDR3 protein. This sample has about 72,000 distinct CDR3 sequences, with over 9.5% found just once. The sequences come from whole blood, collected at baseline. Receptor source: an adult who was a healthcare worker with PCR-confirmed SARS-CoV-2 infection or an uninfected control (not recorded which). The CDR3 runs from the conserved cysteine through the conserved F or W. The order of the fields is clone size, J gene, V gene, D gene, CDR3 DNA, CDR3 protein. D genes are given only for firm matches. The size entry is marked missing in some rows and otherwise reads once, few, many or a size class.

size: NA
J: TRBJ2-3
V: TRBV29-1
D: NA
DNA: TGCAGCGTTATGGGGACCTCAGATACGCAGTATTTT
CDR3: CSVMGTSDTQYF

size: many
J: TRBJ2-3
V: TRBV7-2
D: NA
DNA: TGTGCCAGCAGCTTAGATCGAGGCCGACAAGATACGCAGTATTTT
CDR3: CASSLDRGRQDTQYF

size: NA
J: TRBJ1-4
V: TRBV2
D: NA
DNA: TGTGCCAGCAGGGAGCGCTCAACTAATGAAAAACTGTTTTTT
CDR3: CASRERSTNEKLFF

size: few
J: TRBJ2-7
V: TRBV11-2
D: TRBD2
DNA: TGTGCCAGCAGCTTAGGAAGCGGCGGGGGCTCCTACGAGCAGTACTTC
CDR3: CASSLGSGGGSYEQYF

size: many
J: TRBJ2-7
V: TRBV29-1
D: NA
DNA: TGCAGCGTTGACAGGGACTACGAGCAGTACTTC
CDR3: CSVDRDYEQYF

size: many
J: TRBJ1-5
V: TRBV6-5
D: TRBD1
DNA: TGTGCCAGCAGTTACAGGAGGGACAGGGGCCAGCCCCAGCATTTT
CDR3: CASSYRRDRGQPQHF

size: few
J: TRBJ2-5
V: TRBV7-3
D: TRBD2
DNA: TGTGCCAGCAGCCTAAGCCGGAGCGGGACCCAAGAGACCCAGTACTTC
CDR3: CASSLSRSGTQETQYF

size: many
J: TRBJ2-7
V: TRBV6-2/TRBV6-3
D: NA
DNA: TGTGCCAGCAGTTACTACGGTTACGAGCAGTACTTC
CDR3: CASSYYGYEQYF

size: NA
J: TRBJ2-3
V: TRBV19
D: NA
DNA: TGTGCCAGTACTCGAACAGGGTCGGCAGATACGCAGTATTTT
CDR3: CASTRTGSADTQYF

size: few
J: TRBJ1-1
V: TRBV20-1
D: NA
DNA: TGCAGTGCCTACCCGACGGGACGAATTGAAGCTTTCTTT
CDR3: CSAYPTGRIEAFF

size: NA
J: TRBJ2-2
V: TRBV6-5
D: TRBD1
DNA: TGTGCCAGCAGTTATTTTCCTTGGCAGGGGGCCGGGGAGCTGTTTTTT
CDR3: CASSYFPWQGAGELFF

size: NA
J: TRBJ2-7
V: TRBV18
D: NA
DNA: TGTGCCAGCTCACCGAACAACTACGAGCAGTACTTC
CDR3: CASSPNNYEQYF

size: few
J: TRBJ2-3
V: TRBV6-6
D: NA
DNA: TGTGCCAGCAGATTTCCCGACTCAGATACGCAGTATTTT
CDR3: CASRFPDSDTQYF

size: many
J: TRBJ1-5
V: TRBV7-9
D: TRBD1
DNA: TGTGCCAGCAGCCCGGGACAGGACAATCAGCCCCAGCATTTT
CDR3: CASSPGQDNQPQHF

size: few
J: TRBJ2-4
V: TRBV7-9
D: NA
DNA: TGTGCCAGCAGCTTAGAAGGGGGAGTGATGAACATTCAGTACTTC
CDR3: CASSLEGGVMNIQYF

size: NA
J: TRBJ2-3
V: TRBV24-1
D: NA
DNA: TGTGCCACCAGTGATTTAAGAGATACGCAGTATTTT
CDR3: CATSDLRDTQYF

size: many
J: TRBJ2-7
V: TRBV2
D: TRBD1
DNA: TGTGCCAGCAGTGAATTGGACAGGGATAAGTACTTC
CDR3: CASSELDRDKYF

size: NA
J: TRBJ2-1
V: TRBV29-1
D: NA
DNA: TGCAGCGTTGATTGGGACAATGAGCAGTTCTTC
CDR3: CSVDWDNEQFF

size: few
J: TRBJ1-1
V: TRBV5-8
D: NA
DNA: TGTGCCAGCAGCCGGAGCGACAGAGAGAACACTGAAGCTTTCTTT
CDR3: CASSRSDRENTEAFF

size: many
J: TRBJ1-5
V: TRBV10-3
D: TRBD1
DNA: TGTGCCATCAGTGATCAGGGGGCAGATCAGCCCCAGCATTTT
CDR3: CAISDQGADQPQHF

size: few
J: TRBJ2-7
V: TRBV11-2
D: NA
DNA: TGTGCCAGCAGCTCCCCGGGCTTGGGCCCCCACAAGTACTTC
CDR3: CASSSPGLGPHKYF

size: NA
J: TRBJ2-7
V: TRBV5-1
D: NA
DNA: TGCGCCAGCAGCTTTCTTGACAACGAGCAGTACTTC
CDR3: CASSFLDNEQYF